The next 8 T cell receptor beta chains were all read from a single sample in a study of Ad26.COV2.S vaccination and SARS-CoV-2 variants. Treatment given: roughly 20 received Ad26.COV2.S at low or high dose, single or two shots; 5 received placebo; per-sample allocation not given. Sampling occurred on day 63 after the first vaccine or placebo injection. TCRdb keeps only in-frame clones here, not all; method: immunoSEQ multiplex PCR. The profile shows over 400,000 clones, roughly nine tenths of them singletons. Material: peripheral blood, obtained in a trial of Ad26.COV2.S vaccine versus placebo. These receptors originate from a person between 18 and 65 years old who received the Ad26.COV2.S COVID-19 vaccine or a placebo.

This chain uses TRBV7-8 with TRBJ1-1, with D possibly being TRBD1 (5 bases). The CDR3 extends over 15 amino acids. Trimming took off 5 bases at V and 1 base at J, with 14 bases between the two ends. Per germline, CDR1 SGHVS and CDR2 FQNEAQ. In DNA, the CDR3 is TGTGCCAGCAGCCCCCGGGGACGGACGAACACTGAAGCTTTCTTT. It specifies CASSPRGRTNTEAFF.

The V and J genes are TRBV12-5 and TRBJ1-1; D is ambiguous. From germline, CDR1 is LGHNT and CDR2 FRNRAP. The CDR3 extends over 17 amino acids. Trimming removed 0 bases from V and 1 base from J, with 15 bases in between. Here the CDR3 reads CASGLVSGFGRNTEAFF. The CDR3 DNA reads as TGTGCTAGTGGTTTGGTAAGTGGCTTCGGGAGGAACACTGAAGCTTTCTTT. Full variable domain (outside the CDR3, taken from reference TRBV12-5 and TRBJ1-1): DARVTQTPRHKVTEMGQEVTMRCQPILGHNTVFWYRQTMMQGLELLAYFRNRAPLDDSGMPKDRFSAEMPDATLATLKIQPSEPRDSAVYFCASGLVSGFGRNTEAFFGQGTRLTVV.

This clone turned up a few times. A much bigger clone sits one base away, suggesting this may be a read error. The chain links TRBV9 to TRBJ1-4; D possibly corresponds to TRBD1 (6 bases). Germline V gene lookup returns CDR1 SGDLS and CDR2 YYNGEE. V was cut by 5 bases and J by 8 bases, with 10 bases left in between. The CDR3 totals 12 residues. CDR3 residues: CASSPQGEKLFF. DNA of the CDR3: TGTGCCAGCAGTCCCCAGGGGGAAAAACTGTTTTTT.

The chain employs TRBV15 and TRBJ2-1; TRBD1 agrees at 7 bases. The CDR3 covers 15 residues. In germline, CDR1 is LNHNV, CDR2 YYDKDF (reference sequence). With 0 bases clipped from V and 6 bases from J, the junction kept 5 bases outside the gene matches. CDR3 sequence (DNA): TGTGCCACCAGCAGAGACCCCGACAGGGCCAATGAGCAGTTCTTC. This translates into CATSRDPDRANEQFF.

This clone was picked up many times. This chain joins TRBV7-8 and TRBJ1-2; D remains ambiguous. V lost 3 bases and J lost 0, with 8 bases in between. Germline V lookup: CDR1 SGHVS, CDR2 FQNEAQ. The CDR3 spans 14 residues. CDR3 DNA: TGTGCCAGCAGCTTCGCCGTTTCTAACTATGGCTACACCTTC. Protein sequence: CASSFAVSNYGYTF.

V gene TRBV9 combines with J gene TRBJ2-3; 15 bases are a match to TRBD2. The CDR3 consists of 18 residues. CDR1 and CDR2 (germline): SGDLS, YYNGEE. Losses at the gene ends were 3 bases for V and 4 bases for J; bases not matched to a gene: 9. The chain's CDR3 is CASSAGLAGGAAADTQYF. The DNA for the CDR3 is TGTGCCAGCAGCGCGGGACTAGCGGGGGGCGCGGCGGCAGATACGCAGTATTTT.

The J gene is TRBJ2-1, the V gene TRBV30; no definite D call. Per the germline V gene, CDR1 is GTSNPN and CDR2 is SVGIG (reference sequence). The V end lost 3 bases, the J end lost 0 bases, and 3 bases lay between the germline ends. The CDR3 runs to 12 residues. The CDR3 coding sequence is TGTGCCTGGAGGATCTCCTACAATGAGCAGTTCTTC. Its translation is CAWRISYNEQFF. Using reference TRBV30 and TRBJ2-1 for the parts outside the CDR3, the full variable domain is SQTIHQWPATLVQPVGSPLSLECTVEGTSNPNLYWYRQAAGRGLQLLFYSVGIGQISSEVPQNLSASRPQDRQFILSSKKLLLSDSGFYLCAWRISYNEQFFGPGTRLTVL.

This chain uses TRBV9 with TRBJ2-4; D may be TRBD2 (5 bases). The CDR3 spans 16 residues. Germline CDR1 reads SGDLS; CDR2 reads YYNGEE. Trimming cost V 4 bases and J 0 bases, with 14 bases left between them. The CDR3 sequence is CASSPRDLLAKNIQYF. CDR3 nucleotides: TGTGCCAGCAGCCCCCGGGATTTGCTAGCCAAAAACATTCAGTACTTC. The entire variable domain, with the rest obtained from reference TRBV9 and TRBJ2-4, is as follows: DSGVTQTPKHLITATGQRVTLRCSPRSGDLSVYWYQQSLDQGLQFLIQYYNGEERAKGNILERFSAQQFPDLHSELNLSSLELGDSALYFCASSPRDLLAKNIQYFGAGTRLSVL.